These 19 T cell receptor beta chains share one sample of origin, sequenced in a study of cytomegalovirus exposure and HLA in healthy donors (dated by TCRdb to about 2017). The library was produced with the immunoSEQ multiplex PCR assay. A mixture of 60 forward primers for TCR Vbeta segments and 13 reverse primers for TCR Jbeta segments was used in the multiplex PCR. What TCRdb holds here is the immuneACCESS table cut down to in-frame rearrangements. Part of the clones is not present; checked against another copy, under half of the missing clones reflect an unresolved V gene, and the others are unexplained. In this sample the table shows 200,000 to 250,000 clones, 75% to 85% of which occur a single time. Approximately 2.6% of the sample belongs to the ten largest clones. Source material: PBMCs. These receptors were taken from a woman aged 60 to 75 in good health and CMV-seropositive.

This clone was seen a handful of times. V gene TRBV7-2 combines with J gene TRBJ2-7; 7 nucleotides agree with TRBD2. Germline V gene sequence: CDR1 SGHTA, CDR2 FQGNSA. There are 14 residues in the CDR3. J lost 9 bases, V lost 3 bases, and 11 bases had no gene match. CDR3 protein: CASSLGREGSGQYF. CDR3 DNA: TGTGCCAGCAGCTTGGGCAGGGAGGGCAGTGGGCAGTACTTC. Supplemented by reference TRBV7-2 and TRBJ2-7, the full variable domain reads GAGVSQSPSNKVTEKGKDVELRCDPISGHTALYWYRQSLGQGLEFLIYFQGNSAPDKSGLPSDRFSAERTGGSVSTLTIQRTQQEDSAVYLCASSLGREGSGQYFGPGTRLTVT.

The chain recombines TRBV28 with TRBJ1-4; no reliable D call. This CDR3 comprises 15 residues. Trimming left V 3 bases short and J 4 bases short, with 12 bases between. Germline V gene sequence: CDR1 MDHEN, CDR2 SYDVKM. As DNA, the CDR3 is TGTGCCAGCAGTTTTCGAACAGAGATTAATGAAAAACTGTTTTTT. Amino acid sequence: CASSFRTEINEKLFF.

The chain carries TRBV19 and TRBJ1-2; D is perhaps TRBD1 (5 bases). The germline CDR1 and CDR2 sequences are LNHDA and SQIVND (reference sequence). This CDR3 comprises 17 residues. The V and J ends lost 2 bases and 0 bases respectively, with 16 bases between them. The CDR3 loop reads CASSISGGQGPNYGYTF. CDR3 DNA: TGTGCCAGTAGTATATCAGGAGGGCAGGGCCCTAACTATGGCTACACCTTC.

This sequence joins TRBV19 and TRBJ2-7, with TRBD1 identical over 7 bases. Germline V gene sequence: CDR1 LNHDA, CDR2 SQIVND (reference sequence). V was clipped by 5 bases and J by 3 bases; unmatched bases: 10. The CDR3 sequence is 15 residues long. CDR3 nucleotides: TGTGCCAGTAGTCGGCAGGACAGGCCAAGCTACGAGCAGTACTTC. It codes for CASSRQDRPSYEQYF.

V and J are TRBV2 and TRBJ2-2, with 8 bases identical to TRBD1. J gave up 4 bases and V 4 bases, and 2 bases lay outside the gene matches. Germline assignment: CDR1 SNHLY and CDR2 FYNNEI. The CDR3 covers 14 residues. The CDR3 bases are TGTGCCAGCAGTGCCGGGACAGGCACCGGGGAGCTGTTTTTT. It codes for CASSAGTGTGELFF.

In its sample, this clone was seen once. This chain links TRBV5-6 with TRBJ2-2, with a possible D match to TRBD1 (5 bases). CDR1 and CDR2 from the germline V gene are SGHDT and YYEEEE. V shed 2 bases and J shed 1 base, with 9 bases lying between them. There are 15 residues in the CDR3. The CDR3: CASSLVDRNTGELFF. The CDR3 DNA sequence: TGTGCCAGCAGCTTAGTCGACAGGAACACCGGGGAGCTGTTTTTT.

In DNA form, the CDR3 reads TGTGCCAGTACACAGGGGGACGGCTATGGCTACACCTTC. Translating gives CASTQGDGYGYTF. The gene calls are TRBV28 and TRBJ1-2, with 8 positions matching TRBD1. Germline assignment: CDR1 MDHEN and CDR2 SYDVKM. There are 13 residues in the CDR3. Unmatched junction bases numbered 7, after V lost 9 bases and J lost 4 bases.

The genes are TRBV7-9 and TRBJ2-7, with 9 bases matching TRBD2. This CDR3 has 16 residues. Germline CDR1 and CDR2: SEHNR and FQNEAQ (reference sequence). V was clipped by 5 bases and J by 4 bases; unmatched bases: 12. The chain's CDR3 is CASSPLLETSGYEQYF. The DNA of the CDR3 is TGTGCCAGCAGCCCCCTCTTAGAGACTAGCGGATACGAGCAGTACTTC.

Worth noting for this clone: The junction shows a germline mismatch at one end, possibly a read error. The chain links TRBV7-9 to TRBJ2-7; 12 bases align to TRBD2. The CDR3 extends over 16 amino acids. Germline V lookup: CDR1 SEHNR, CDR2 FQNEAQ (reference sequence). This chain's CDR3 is CSSSSRLAGVDSEQYF. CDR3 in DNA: TGTTCCAGCAGCTCGCGACTAGCGGGAGTCGATTCCGAGCAGTACTTC.

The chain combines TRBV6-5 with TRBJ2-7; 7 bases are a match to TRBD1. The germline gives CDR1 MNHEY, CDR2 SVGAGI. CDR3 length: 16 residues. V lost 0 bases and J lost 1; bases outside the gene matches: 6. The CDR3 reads CASSYSAGGGSYEQYF. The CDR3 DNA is TGTGCCAGCAGTTACTCGGCAGGGGGTGGTTCCTACGAGCAGTACTTC.

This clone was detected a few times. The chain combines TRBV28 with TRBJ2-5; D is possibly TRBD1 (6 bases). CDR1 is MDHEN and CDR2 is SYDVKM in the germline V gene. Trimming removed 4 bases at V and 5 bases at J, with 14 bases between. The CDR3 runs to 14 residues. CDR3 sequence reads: CASSSPQGYETQYF. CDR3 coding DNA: TGTGCCAGCAGTTCACCACAGGGCTATGAGACCCAGTACTTC. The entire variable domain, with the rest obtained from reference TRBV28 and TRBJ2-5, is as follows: DVKVTQSSRYLVKRTGEKVFLECVQDMDHENMFWYRQDPGLGLRLIYFSYDVKMKEKGDIPEGYSVSREKKERFSLILESASTNQTSMYLCASSSPQGYETQYFGPGTRLLVL.

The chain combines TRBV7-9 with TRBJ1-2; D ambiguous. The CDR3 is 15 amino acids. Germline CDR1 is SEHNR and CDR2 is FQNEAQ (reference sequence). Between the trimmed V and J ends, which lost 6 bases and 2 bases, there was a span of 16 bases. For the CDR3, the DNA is TGTGCCAGCAGTCATGGACTAATCCAGAACTATGGCTACACCTTC. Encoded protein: CASSHGLIQNYGYTF. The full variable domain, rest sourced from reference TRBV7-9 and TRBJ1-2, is DTGVSQNPRHKITKRGQNVTFRCDPISEHNRLYWYRQTLGQGPEFLTYFQNEAQLEKSRLLSDRFSAERPKGSFSTLEIQRTEQGDSAMYLCASSHGLIQNYGYTFGSGTRLTVV.

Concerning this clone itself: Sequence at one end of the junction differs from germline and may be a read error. The CDR3 region has the DNA TGTGCCAGCAGTGAAGGCGGGACAGGGTCTTTC. This gives the protein CASSEGGTGSF. This rearrangement joins TRBV2 to TRBJ2-6, with 9 bases fitting TRBD1. The CDR3 has 11 residues. In germline, CDR1 is SNHLY, CDR2 FYNNEI.

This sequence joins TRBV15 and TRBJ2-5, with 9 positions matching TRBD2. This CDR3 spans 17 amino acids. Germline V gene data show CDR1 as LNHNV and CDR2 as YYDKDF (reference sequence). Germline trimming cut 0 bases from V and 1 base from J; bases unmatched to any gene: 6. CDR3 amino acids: CATSRDLASGTQETQYF. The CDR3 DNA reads TGTGCCACCAGCAGAGACTTGGCTAGCGGGACCCAAGAGACCCAGTACTTC.

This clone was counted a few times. The CDR3 spells CASSVAQDNSPLHF. CDR3 DNA: TGTGCCAGCAGCGTAGCACAGGATAATTCACCCCTCCACTTT. The chain is built from TRBV9 and TRBJ1-6; perhaps TRBD1 as D (5 bases). The CDR3 consists of 14 residues. The V gene's germline CDR1 is SGDLS and CDR2 YYNGEE. V lost 0 bases, J lost 5 bases, and 6 bases lay in between.

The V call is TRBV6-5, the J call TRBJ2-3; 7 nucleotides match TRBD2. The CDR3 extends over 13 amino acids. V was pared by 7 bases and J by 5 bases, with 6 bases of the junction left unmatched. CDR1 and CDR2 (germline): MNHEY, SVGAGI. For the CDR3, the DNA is TGTGCCAGCACTATAGCGGGTCGAGATACGCAGTATTTT. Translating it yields CASTIAGRDTQYF.

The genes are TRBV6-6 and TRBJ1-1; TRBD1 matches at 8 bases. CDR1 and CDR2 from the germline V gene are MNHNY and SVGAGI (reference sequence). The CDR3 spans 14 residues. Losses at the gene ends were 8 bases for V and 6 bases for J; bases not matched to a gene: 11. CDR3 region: CASGNGQGDAEAFF. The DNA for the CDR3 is TGTGCCAGCGGCAATGGACAGGGAGACGCTGAAGCTTTCTTT.

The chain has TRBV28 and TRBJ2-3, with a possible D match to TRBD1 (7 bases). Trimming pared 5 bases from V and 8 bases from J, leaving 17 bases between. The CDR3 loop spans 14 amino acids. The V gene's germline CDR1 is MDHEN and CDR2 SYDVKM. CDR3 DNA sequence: TGTGCCAGCAGTACTCCGACAGGGCGGGGTACGCAGTATTTT. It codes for CASSTPTGRGTQYF.

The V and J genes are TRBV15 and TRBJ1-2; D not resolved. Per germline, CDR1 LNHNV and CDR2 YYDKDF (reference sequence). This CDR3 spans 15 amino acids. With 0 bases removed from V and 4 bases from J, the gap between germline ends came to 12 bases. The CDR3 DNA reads TGTGCCACCAGCAGAGATTACGAGGCATCCTATGGCTACACCTTC. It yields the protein CATSRDYEASYGYTF.